Below, 32 T cell receptor beta chains from the same sample are listed, as sequenced in a study of blood T cell repertoires in COVID-19. TCRdb's copy holds only in-frame clones and misses some; the assay was immunoSEQ multiplex PCR. The sample contains 40,000 to 45,000 clones, approximately 90% of which appear only once. The sample consisted of peripheral blood. The source of these receptors is a man aged 50 or older with COVID-19, enrolled during active disease.

CDR3 in amino acids: CASSSRSYEQYF. The CDR3 DNA follows: TGTGCCAGCAGTAGTAGATCCTACGAGCAGTACTTC. This chain uses TRBV6-2 or TRBV6-3 with TRBJ2-7; no definite D call. Looked up from germline, CDR1 is MNHEY and CDR2 is SVGEGT. The V and J ends lost 5 bases and 1 base respectively, with 6 bases between them. The CDR3 length is 12 residues.

The rearrangement joins TRBV5-1 to TRBJ2-1; TRBD1 agrees at 9 bases. The CDR3 is 15 amino acids. With V trimmed by 4 bases and J by 9 bases, 11 bases remained unmatched. Germline CDR1 reads SGHRS; CDR2 reads YFSETQ. This CDR3 reads CASSPGTGSGAEQFF. The CDR3 nucleotides read TGCGCCAGCAGCCCGGGGACAGGGTCCGGAGCTGAGCAGTTCTTC.

The rearrangement links TRBV14 to TRBJ2-2; 9 positions agree with TRBD2. CDR3 length: 16 residues. CDR1 is SGHDN and CDR2 is FVKESK in the germline V gene. V gave up 3 bases and J gave up 4 bases; unmatched junction bases: 6. Here the CDR3 DNA reads TGTGCCAGCAGCCAGGGAACTAGCGGGCTCACCGGGGAGCTGTTTTTT. Translating it yields CASSQGTSGLTGELFF.

This chain joins TRBV7-8 and TRBJ2-3; possibly TRBD2 for D (6 bases). Germline V lookup: CDR1 SGHVS, CDR2 FQNEAQ. Trimming stripped 5 bases from V and 2 bases from J, with 14 bases between. The CDR3 sequence is 15 residues long. The CDR3, as DNA: TGTGCCAGCAGCCGGGACTCGCGATACACAGATACGCAGTATTTT. This gives the protein CASSRDSRYTDTQYF.

The V gene is TRBV4-3, the J gene TRBJ2-7; 10 bases agree with TRBD2. The CDR3 has 15 amino acids. Germline V lookup: CDR1 LGHNA, CDR2 YSLEER. V dropped 4 bases and J dropped 5; count of bases not matched to a gene: 8. This CDR3 is CASSRLAGGANEQYF. DNA of the CDR3: TGCGCCAGCAGCCGATTAGCGGGAGGAGCAAACGAGCAGTACTTC.

The chain is built from TRBV6-5 and TRBJ2-7; 10 bases are a match to TRBD2. Trimming took 5 bases from V and 0 from J; bases not matched to a gene: 1. This CDR3 has 14 residues. The germline gives CDR1 MNHEY, CDR2 SVGAGI. The CDR3 sequence: CASSRTSGSYEQYF. The DNA for the CDR3 is TGTGCCAGCAGTCGGACTAGCGGCTCCTACGAGCAGTACTTC.

The chain's CDR3 is CASSWSGQGGYEQYF. The CDR3 coding sequence is TGTGCCAGCAGCTGGTCGGGACAGGGCGGCTACGAGCAGTACTTC. The chain is built from TRBV7-8 and TRBJ2-7, with 9 nucleotides matching TRBD1. Trimming removed 4 bases from V and 3 bases from J; junction bases left unmatched: 7. This CDR3 has 15 amino acids. Looked up from germline, CDR1 is SGHVS and CDR2 is FQNEAQ.

J is TRBJ2-5 and V is TRBV10-3; the D gene is possibly TRBD2 (5 bases). CDR3 length equals 14 residues. Germline loops: CDR1 ENHRY, CDR2 SYGVKD. Trimming took 10 bases from V and 0 from J, leaving 15 bases between them. DNA for the CDR3: TGTGCCACCAGCGGAGTTTCCTACCAAGAGACCCAGTACTTC. Its protein is CATSGVSYQETQYF.

The rearrangement uses TRBV7-2 and TRBJ2-7, with 7 bases aligning to TRBD1. V was clipped by 4 bases and J by 4 bases; unmatched bases: 7. From germline, CDR1 is SGHTA and CDR2 FQGNSA. There are 14 residues in the CDR3. CDR3 coding DNA: TGTGCCAGCAGCTCGCGGCAGGGGGTTTACGAGCAGTACTTC. Its translation is CASSSRQGVYEQYF. Full variable domain (rest looked up from reference TRBV7-2 and TRBJ2-7): GAGVSQSPSNKVTEKGKDVELRCDPISGHTALYWYRQSLGQGLEFLIYFQGNSAPDKSGLPSDRFSAERTGGSVSTLTIQRTQQEDSAVYLCASSSRQGVYEQYFGPGTRLTVT.

The chain recombines TRBV24-1 with TRBJ1-5, with D possibly TRBD1 on 6 matching bases. The germline V and J ends were trimmed by 8 bases and 2 bases, with 18 bases remaining between them. The CDR3 has 16 residues. Per the germline V gene, CDR1 is KGHDR and CDR2 is SFDVKD. The CDR3 sequence: CATKNWGGWGNQPQHF. CDR3 sequence (DNA): TGTGCCACCAAGAACTGGGGGGGCTGGGGCAATCAGCCCCAGCATTTT.

The genes are TRBV10-3 and TRBJ2-3; D might be TRBD2 (5 bases). The CDR3 has 16 amino acids. Germline V gene lookup returns CDR1 ENHRY and CDR2 SYGVKD. Trimming pared 4 bases from V and 2 bases from J, leaving 16 bases between. The CDR3 coding sequence is TGTGCCATCAGTGGGGTATCTAGCTTAAACACAGATACGCAGTATTTT. This codes for CAISGVSSLNTDTQYF.

The rearrangement joins TRBV5-1 to TRBJ1-5; TRBD1 aligns across 7 bases. The CDR3 has 14 amino acids. Per germline, CDR1 SGHRS and CDR2 YFSETQ. Trimming at V came to 2 bases and at J to 5 bases, leaving 4 bases not matched to a gene. The CDR3 reads CASSFQGGDQPQHF. The DNA of the CDR3 is TGCGCCAGCAGCTTTCAGGGGGGTGATCAGCCCCAGCATTTT.

The gene calls are TRBV3-1 (or the pseudogene TRBV3-2) and TRBJ1-6; 8 bases fit TRBD1. The CDR3 covers 14 residues. The germline gives CDR1 LGHDT, CDR2 YNNKEL (reference sequence). After removal of 2 bases from V and 7 bases from J, the junction contained 1 base not matched to a gene. The CDR3 sequence: CASSQRTGNSPLHF. DNA for the CDR3: TGTGCCAGCAGCCAAAGGACAGGGAATTCACCCCTCCACTTT.

The chain couples TRBV7-2 to TRBJ1-1; TRBD1 might be the D (5 bases). V lost 2 bases to trimming and J lost 0 bases, with 13 bases between them. The CDR3 is 16 amino acids. Germline CDR1 is SGHTA and CDR2 is FQGNSA. In DNA, the CDR3 is TGTGCCAGCAGCTTACCAGGGTCTAAAATGAACACTGAAGCTTTCTTT. Encoded protein: CASSLPGSKMNTEAFF.

This chain joins TRBV9 and TRBJ2-5; TRBD1 aligns across 7 bases. Germline trimming cut 0 bases from V and 2 bases from J; bases unmatched to any gene: 1. The CDR3 extends over 14 amino acids. CDR1 is SGDLS and CDR2 is YYNGEE in the germline V gene. In nucleotides, the CDR3 is TGTGCCAGCAGCGTAGGGGGACAGCAAGAGACCCAGTACTTC. Translating it yields CASSVGGQQETQYF.

The CDR3: CASSQRGNEQFF. DNA of the CDR3: TGTGCCAGCAGCCAGCGAGGGAATGAGCAGTTCTTC. V is TRBV7-2 and J is TRBJ2-1, with D possibly being TRBD2 (5 bases). CDR3 length: 12 residues. Looked up from germline, CDR1 is SGHTA and CDR2 is FQGNSA. The ends were cut back, 5 bases at V and 7 bases at J, with 9 bases in the middle.

This chain uses TRBV6-6 with TRBJ2-1; 7 bases align to TRBD2. Trimming at V came to 5 bases and at J to 4 bases, leaving 8 bases not matched to a gene. The CDR3 extends over 15 amino acids. Looked up from germline, CDR1 is MNHNY and CDR2 is SVGAGI (reference sequence). DNA for the CDR3: TGTGCCAGCAGTCTGACCGGGAGGCTTTACAATGAGCAGTTCTTC. Translating gives CASSLTGRLYNEQFF.

The V gene is TRBV4-3, the J gene TRBJ2-1; D is uncertain. V lost 0 bases and J 4 bases, leaving 7 bases between the germline ends. CDR1 is LGHNA and CDR2 is YSLEER in the germline V gene. The CDR3 runs to 14 residues. The CDR3 sequence is CASSQEARYNEQFF. CDR3 DNA sequence: TGCGCCAGCAGCCAAGAGGCTCGATACAATGAGCAGTTCTTC.

V gene TRBV4-1 combines with J gene TRBJ1-6, with a tentative D call TRBD1 (6 bases). This CDR3 has 15 residues. The ends were cut back, 0 bases at V and 14 bases at J, with 17 bases in the middle. CDR1 and CDR2 (germline): MGHRA, YSYEKL. The CDR3 region is CASSQDHRTVFTLHF. CDR3 nucleotides: TGCGCCAGCAGCCAAGATCATCGGACAGTTTTCACCCTCCACTTT.

CDR3 loop: CASSLYGTSGRASTGELFF. For the CDR3, the DNA is TGCGCCAGCAGCTTGTATGGGACTAGCGGGAGGGCCAGCACCGGGGAGCTGTTTTTT. The chain combines TRBV5-1 with TRBJ2-2; TRBD2 matches at 16 bases. The CDR3 extends over 19 amino acids. Germline loops: CDR1 SGHRS, CDR2 YFSETQ. Trimming took 1 base from V and 4 from J; bases not matched to a gene: 7.

The chain couples TRBV19 to TRBJ2-3; the D gene is possibly TRBD2 (6 bases). Trimming removed 5 bases from V and 0 bases from J, with 12 bases in between. The CDR3 is 15 residues long. Germline loops: CDR1 LNHDA, CDR2 SQIVND (reference sequence). CDR3 region: CASSPRLGSTDTQYF. In DNA form, the CDR3 reads TGTGCCAGTAGTCCGCGACTAGGGAGCACAGATACGCAGTATTTT.

This clone showed up just a few times. V and J are TRBV7-9 and TRBJ2-7; 9 nucleotides line up with TRBD1. Germline lookup yields CDR1 SEHNR and CDR2 FQNEAQ (reference sequence). Trimming at V came to 2 bases and at J to 5 bases, leaving 4 bases not matched to a gene. The CDR3 contains 14 residues. This chain's CDR3 is CASSLMGTGNEQYF. Here the CDR3 DNA reads TGTGCCAGCAGCTTAATGGGGACAGGGAACGAGCAGTACTTC.

V and J are TRBV7-9 and TRBJ2-3; 11 bases line up with TRBD1. The CDR3 sequence is 18 residues long. V dropped 3 bases and J dropped 3; count of bases not matched to a gene: 11. CDR1 is SEHNR, CDR2 FQNEAQ, per germline (reference sequence). DNA of the CDR3: TGTGCCAGCAGCTTGGGGGCGGCTGGGGACAGGGGGACAGATACGCAGTATTTT. Its protein is CASSLGAAGDRGTDTQYF.

For the CDR3, the DNA is TGTGCCAGCAGCTCCCCGGACAGAGGCACAGATACGCAGTATTTT. Protein: CASSSPDRGTDTQYF. The gene calls are TRBV7-3 and TRBJ2-3, with D possibly TRBD1 on 6 matching bases. With 4 bases removed from V and 1 base from J, the gap between germline ends came to 12 bases. Germline values: CDR1 SGHTA, CDR2 FQGTGA. CDR3 length: 15 residues. Full variable domain (rest looked up from reference TRBV7-3 and TRBJ2-3): GAGVSQTPSNKVTEKGKYVELRCDPISGHTALYWYRQSLGQGPEFLIYFQGTGAADDSGLPNDRFFAVRPEGSVSTLKIQRTERGDSAVYLCASSSPDRGTDTQYFGPGTRLTVL.

V is TRBV2 and J is TRBJ2-7, with D perhaps TRBD1 (6 bases). Germline V gives CDR1 SNHLY, CDR2 FYNNEI. The CDR3 length is 14 residues. V dropped 6 bases and J dropped 0 bases, with 12 bases sitting between them. CDR3 DNA sequence: TGTGCCAGCAGCGGACAGCTATACTCCTACGAGCAGTACTTC. Amino acid sequence: CASSGQLYSYEQYF.

J is TRBJ2-3 and V is TRBV5-1; 7 positions match TRBD1. The length of the CDR3 is 14 residues. From germline, CDR1 is SGHRS and CDR2 YFSETQ. Trimming cost V 3 bases and J 0 bases; bases outside gene matches: 1. The CDR3 DNA reads as TGCGCCAGCAGCTCACAGGGGAGCACAGATACGCAGTATTTT. Its translation: CASSSQGSTDTQYF.

CDR3 sequence (DNA): TGTGCCAGCAGCACTCGGTCAACGGACAGGGGCCCCTATGGCTACACCTTC. Its translation: CASSTRSTDRGPYGYTF. This chain connects TRBV7-9 to TRBJ1-2, with TRBD1 matching 9 bases. After removal of 5 bases from V and 4 bases from J, the junction contained 14 bases not matched to a gene. The CDR3 runs 17 residues. Germline CDR1 reads SEHNR; CDR2 reads FQNEAQ (reference sequence).

The chain has TRBV28 and TRBJ2-5; 7 nucleotides line up with TRBD2. The germline gives CDR1 MDHEN, CDR2 SYDVKM. The CDR3 is made up of 14 amino acids. The trim removed 4 bases at V and 12 bases at J, leaving 14 bases unmatched. CDR3 sequence: CASSSAATGRFEYF. CDR3 DNA: TGTGCCAGCAGTTCCGCCGCCACCGGGAGGTTTGAGTACTTC.

The V and J genes are TRBV30 and TRBJ1-3; TRBD1 matches 8 bases. The trim removed 5 bases at V and 9 bases at J, leaving 15 bases unmatched. The CDR3 spans 15 residues. Germline assignment: CDR1 GTSNPN and CDR2 SVGIG (reference sequence). CDR3 sequence reads: CAWFESGQGRGTIYF. CDR3 nucleotide sequence: TGTGCCTGGTTCGAATCCGGACAGGGCCGGGGCACCATATATTTT.

This chain links TRBV6-5 with TRBJ2-3; 11 bases are shared with TRBD1. CDR3 size: 16 residues. Germline V CDR1 and CDR2: MNHEY, SVGAGI. J gave up 5 bases and V 0 bases, and 4 bases lay outside the gene matches. CDR3 coding DNA: TGTGCCAGCAGTTACTCCGGGACAGGGGGTTTAGATACGCAGTATTTT. It codes for CASSYSGTGGLDTQYF.

The genes are TRBV19 and TRBJ2-2; TRBD2 aligns across 7 bases. CDR1 and CDR2 (germline): LNHDA, SQIVND (reference sequence). The length of the CDR3 is 14 residues. Trimming at V came to 7 bases and at J to 3 bases, leaving 5 bases not matched to a gene. CDR3 sequence reads: CASNPGLHTGELFF. CDR3 DNA: TGTGCCAGTAACCCGGGACTACACACCGGGGAGCTGTTTTTT. The variable domain in full, with the rest retrieved from reference TRBV19 and TRBJ2-2, is DGGITQSPKYLFRKEGQNVTLSCEQNLNHDAMYWYRQDPGQGLRLIYYSQIVNDFQKGDIAEGYSVSREKKESFPLTVTSAQKNPTAFYLCASNPGLHTGELFFGEGSRLTVL.

The chain links TRBV7-3 to TRBJ2-2, with TRBD2 identical over 9 bases. The length of the CDR3 is 18 residues. Germline V gene sequence: CDR1 SGHTA, CDR2 FQGTGA. V was clipped by 1 base and J by 2 bases; unmatched bases: 8. The chain's CDR3 is CASSLKLAGFLNTGELFF. CDR3 DNA: TGTGCCAGCAGCTTAAAACTAGCGGGCTTCCTTAACACCGGGGAGCTGTTTTTT.